The 7 T cell receptor beta chains reported below all come from one sample, sequenced in a study of OX40 agonist ivuxolimab in advanced cancers. Using immunoSEQ multiplex PCR, the repertoire was profiled, and TCRdb retains in-frame clones only, with some absent. The sample lists fewer than 95,000 clones, approximately 90% occurring once. The starting material was CD4+ or CD8+ T cells sorted from blood, obtained in a trial of the OX40 agonist ivuxolimab. The source is an adult with an advanced solid tumor such as melanoma, head and neck, liver or kidney cancer.

The chain joins TRBV19 to TRBJ2-7; 10 bases are shared with TRBD1. With V trimmed by 8 bases and J by 9 bases, 10 bases remained unmatched. Germline CDR1 LNHDA, CDR2 SQIVND (reference sequence). CDR3 length: 13 amino acids. Written as DNA, the CDR3 is TGTGCCAGTGCCGGGACAGGGGTTGTGGGGCAGTACTTC. This translates into CASAGTGVVGQYF.

The CDR3 DNA reads TGTGCCAGCAGTTACTTCCGGACAGGCTACACCTTC. It encodes CASSYFRTGYTF. The rearrangement links TRBV6-6 to TRBJ1-2; D is perhaps TRBD1 (5 bases). The CDR3 has 12 amino acids. Deletions cut 1 base from V and 8 bases from J, with 8 bases between. Germline V gene lookup returns CDR1 MNHNY and CDR2 SVGAGI (reference sequence).

This clone was observed a few times. The J gene is TRBJ1-1, the V gene TRBV7-2, with 7 bases lining up with TRBD1. Per the germline V gene, CDR1 is SGHTA and CDR2 is FQGNSA. The CDR3 is 17 residues long. V shed 5 bases and J 0 bases; nucleotides not matched to a gene: 12. The DNA for the CDR3 is TGTGCCAGCAGCCGTGGACAGGCTACGCAAATGAACACTGAAGCTTTCTTT. Translated: CASSRGQATQMNTEAFF.

This clone showed up just a few times. The chain is built from TRBV4-1 and TRBJ2-3; D call uncertain. Trimming pared 4 bases from V and 3 bases from J, leaving 20 bases between. This CDR3 contains 17 residues. Germline V gene sequence: CDR1 MGHRA, CDR2 YSYEKL. CDR3 in amino acids: CASSPLLLLGFTDTQYF. The CDR3 DNA reads TGCGCCAGCAGCCCTCTTCTTCTCTTGGGTTTTACAGATACGCAGTATTTT.

V gene TRBV30 combines with J gene TRBJ2-2; possibly TRBD1 or TRBD2 for D (5 bases each). V was cut by 5 bases and J by 6 bases, with 10 bases left in between. The CDR3 runs to 12 residues. Per the germline V gene, CDR1 is GTSNPN and CDR2 is SVGIG (reference sequence). The CDR3 sequence is CAWGLGPGELFF. CDR3 bases: TGTGCCTGGGGATTGGGACCCGGGGAGCTGTTTTTT.

The rearrangement links TRBV5-1 to TRBJ1-1, with D possibly being TRBD1 (6 bases). The germline V gene encodes CDR1 SGHRS and CDR2 YFSETQ. The CDR3 extends over 17 amino acids. V was pared by 0 bases and J by 0 bases, with 15 bases between. CDR3 nucleotide sequence: TGCGCCAGCAGCTTGGAATTCCCTGGACAGATGAACACTGAAGCTTTCTTT. Residues: CASSLEFPGQMNTEAFF.

As concerns this clone: Other nucleotide sequences from this sample produce the same CDR3. The V gene is TRBV13, the J gene TRBJ2-7; 13 bases align to TRBD2. The CDR3 has 16 amino acids. Unmatched junction bases numbered 1, after V lost 0 bases and J lost 2 bases. Per germline, CDR1 PRHDT and CDR2 FYEKMQ (reference sequence). CDR3 in DNA: TGTGCCAGCAGCTTAGGAGGACTAGCGGGAGCCTACGAGCAGTACTTC. Translation gives CASSLGGLAGAYEQYF.